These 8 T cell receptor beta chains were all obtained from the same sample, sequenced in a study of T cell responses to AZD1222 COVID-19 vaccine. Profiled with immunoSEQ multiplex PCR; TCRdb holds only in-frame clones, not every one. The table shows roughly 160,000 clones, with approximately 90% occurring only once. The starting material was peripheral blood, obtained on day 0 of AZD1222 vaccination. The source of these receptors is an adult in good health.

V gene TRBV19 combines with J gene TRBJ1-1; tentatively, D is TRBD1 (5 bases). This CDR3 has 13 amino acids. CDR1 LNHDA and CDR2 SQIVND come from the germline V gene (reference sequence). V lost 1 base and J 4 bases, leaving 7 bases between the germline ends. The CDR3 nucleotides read TGTGCCAGTAGTATAGGGGACCTCACTGAAGCTTTCTTT. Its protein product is CASSIGDLTEAFF.

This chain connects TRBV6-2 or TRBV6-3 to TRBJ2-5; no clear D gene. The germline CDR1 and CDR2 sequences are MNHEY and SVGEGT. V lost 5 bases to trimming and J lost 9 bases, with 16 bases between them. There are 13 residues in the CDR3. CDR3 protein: CASSGGLLRAQYF. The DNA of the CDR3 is TGTGCCAGCAGTGGTGGGTTACTAAGGGCCCAGTACTTC.

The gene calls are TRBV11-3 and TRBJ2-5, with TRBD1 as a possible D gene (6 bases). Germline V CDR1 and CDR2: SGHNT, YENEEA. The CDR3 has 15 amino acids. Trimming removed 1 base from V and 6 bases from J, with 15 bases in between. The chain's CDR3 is CASSLVAGDAKTQYF. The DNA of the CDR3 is TGTGCCAGCAGCTTAGTGGCAGGGGATGCGAAGACCCAGTACTTC. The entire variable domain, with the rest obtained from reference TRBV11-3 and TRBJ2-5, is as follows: EAGVVQSPRYKIIEKKQPVAFWCNPISGHNTLYWYLQNLGQGPELLIRYENEEAVDDSQLPKDRFSAERLKGVDSTLKIQPAELGDSAVYLCASSLVAGDAKTQYFGPGTRLLVL.

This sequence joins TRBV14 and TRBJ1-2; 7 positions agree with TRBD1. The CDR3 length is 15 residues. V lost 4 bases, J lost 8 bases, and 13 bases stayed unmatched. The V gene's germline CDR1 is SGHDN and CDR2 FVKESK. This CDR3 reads CASSPRGDRARGYTF. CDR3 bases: TGTGCCAGCAGCCCCAGGGGCGACAGGGCTCGGGGCTACACCTTC.

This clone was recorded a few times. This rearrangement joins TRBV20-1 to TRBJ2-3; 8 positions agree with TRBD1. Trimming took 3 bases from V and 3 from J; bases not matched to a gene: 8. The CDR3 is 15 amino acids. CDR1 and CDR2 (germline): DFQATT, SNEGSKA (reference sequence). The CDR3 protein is CSASPRGQGTDTQYF. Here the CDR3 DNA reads TGCAGTGCTAGTCCCCGAGGACAGGGTACAGATACGCAGTATTTT.

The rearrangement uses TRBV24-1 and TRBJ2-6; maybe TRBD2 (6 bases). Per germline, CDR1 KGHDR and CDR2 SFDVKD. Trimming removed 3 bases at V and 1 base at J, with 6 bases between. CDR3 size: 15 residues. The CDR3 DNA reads TGTGCCACCAGTGATGCGGGATCTGGGGCCAACGTCCTGACTTTC. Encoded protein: CATSDAGSGANVLTF.

The CDR3 DNA is TGTGCCAGTAAAGTTCGGACAAATCAAGCTGAAGCTTTCTTT. Protein product: CASKVRTNQAEAFF. The chain joins TRBV19 to TRBJ1-1; D is perhaps TRBD1 (5 bases). The germline V gene has CDR1 LNHDA and CDR2 SQIVND (reference sequence). The CDR3 consists of 14 residues. Trimming removed 7 bases from V and 6 bases from J, with 18 bases in between.

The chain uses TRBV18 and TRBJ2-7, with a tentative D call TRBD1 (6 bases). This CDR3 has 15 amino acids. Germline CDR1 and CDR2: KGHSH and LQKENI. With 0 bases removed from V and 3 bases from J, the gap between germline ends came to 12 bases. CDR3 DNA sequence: TGTGCCAGCTCACCACCGATGCAACAGGGCTACGAGCAGTACTTC. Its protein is CASSPPMQQGYEQYF.